Sequencing of this T cell receptor (beta chain) was carried out in a study of T cells in localized non-small cell lung cancer. Germline trimming cut 4 bases from V and 3 bases from J; bases unmatched to any gene: 2. This CDR3 has 15 residues. Germline V gene lookup returns CDR1 SGHTA and CDR2 FQGTGA. Assay used: immunoSEQ multiplex PCR; TCRdb lists only in-frame clones, some missing. Among 70,000 or so clones listed, about 88% were seen once. Sequenced here: peripheral blood, sampled before any cancer treatment. The rearrangement uses TRBV7-3 and TRBJ2-6, with TRBD1 identical over 8 bases. This clonotype was obtained from a female donor aged 60 or older with stage I lung adenocarcinoma. The CDR3 DNA is TGTGCCAGCAGCTCACAGGGGGTTGGGGCCAACGTCCTGACTTTC. It yields the protein CASSSQGVGANVLTF.